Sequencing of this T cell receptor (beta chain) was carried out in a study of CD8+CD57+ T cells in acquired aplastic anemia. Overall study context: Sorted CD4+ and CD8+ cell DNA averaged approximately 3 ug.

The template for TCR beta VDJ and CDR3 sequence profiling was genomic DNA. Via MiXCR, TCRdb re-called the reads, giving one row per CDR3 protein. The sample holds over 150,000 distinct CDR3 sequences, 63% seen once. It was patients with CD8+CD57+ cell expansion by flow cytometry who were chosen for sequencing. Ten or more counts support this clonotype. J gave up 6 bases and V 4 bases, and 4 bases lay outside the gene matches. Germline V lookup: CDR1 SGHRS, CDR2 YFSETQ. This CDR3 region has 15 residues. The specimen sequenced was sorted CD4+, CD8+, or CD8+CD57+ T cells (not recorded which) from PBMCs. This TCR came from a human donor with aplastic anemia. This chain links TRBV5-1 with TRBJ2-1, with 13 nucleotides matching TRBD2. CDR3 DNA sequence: TGCGCCAGCAGCCCCGGGACTAGCGGGGTCAATGAGCAGTTCTTC. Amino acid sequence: CASSPGTSGVNEQFF.